The clone carrying this TCR beta chain was recorded only once. No antigen is known for it. This sample was included in a study of T cell responses to AZD1222 COVID-19 vaccine. Whole-study findings and limits: Seropositivity was recorded at baseline in only 6 or 7 AZD1222 recipients. Researchers took repertoire samples only after the peak T cell response had come.

This CDR3 is built from 13 residues. Germline V CDR1 and CDR2: GTSNPN, SVGIG (reference sequence). V was cut by 0 bases and J by 8 bases, with 13 bases left in between. TCRdb's table, derived via immunoSEQ multiplex PCR, lists solely in-frame clones and lacks some. The sample lists 150,000 to 200,000 clones, approximately 90% occurring once. The V gene is TRBV30, the J gene TRBJ1-2; tentative D call: TRBD1 (6 bases). The sequencing used peripheral blood, collected on day 0 of AZD1222 vaccination. This TCR derives from an adult in good health. The CDR3 DNA is TGTGCCTGGAGTGTTTTGGGGGCAGGCGGCTACACCTTC. Amino acids: CAWSVLGAGGYTF.